Shown below are 31 T cell receptor beta chains from a single sample sequenced in a study of CD8 T cells in ankylosing spondylitis. TCRdb reprocessed the 5' RACE reads via MiXCR and lists one record per CDR3 protein. The table shows 200,000 to 250,000 distinct CDR3 sequences, with about 10% occurring only once. Source material: blood, either unsorted or a sorted T cell fraction (not recorded which). The origin of the receptors is a male donor with ankylosing spondylitis or in good health (not recorded which).

This clonotype was picked up many times. The chain joins TRBV15 to TRBJ1-1, with D possibly TRBD1 on 5 matching bases. This CDR3 has 13 residues. V was clipped by 0 bases and J by 4 bases, with 6 bases between them. Per germline, CDR1 LNHNV and CDR2 YYDKDF (reference sequence). CDR3 in amino acids: CATSRETVTEAFF. For the CDR3, the DNA is TGTGCCACCAGCAGAGAGACAGTCACTGAAGCTTTCTTT.

With regard to this clonotype: A much larger clone lies one base from this, so it may be a read error. The V and J genes are TRBV7-3 and TRBJ2-1, with 7 bases lining up with TRBD1. Germline trimming cut 5 bases from V and 9 bases from J; bases unmatched to any gene: 7. The CDR3 totals 13 residues. Germline CDR1 SGHTA, CDR2 FQGTGA. The CDR3 DNA reads as TGTGCCAGCAGCCAGGGACAGTTGACTGAGCAGTTCTTC. This encodes CASSQGQLTEQFF.

At least ten counts were recorded for this clonotype. In DNA, the CDR3 is TGTGCCAGTCGACCTGGGACAGGGATTCAGCCCCAGCATTTT. Its protein is CASRPGTGIQPQHF. The chain employs TRBV28 and TRBJ1-5, with 9 bases fitting TRBD1. The CDR3 spans 14 residues. The J segment lost 6 bases and the V segment lost 9 bases, leaving 9 bases of the junction unmatched. Germline assignment: CDR1 MDHEN and CDR2 SYDVKM.

The table lists this clonotype with many counts. V usage is TRBV4-1 and J usage is TRBJ2-4; D might be TRBD2 (6 bases). CDR3 length: 16 residues. V dropped 1 base and J dropped 2 bases, with 12 bases sitting between them. Germline V CDR1 and CDR2: MGHRA, YSYEKL. CDR3 DNA sequence: TGCGCCAGCAGCCAAGGCGCAGGGAGGACCAAAAACATTCAGTACTTC. It specifies CASSQGAGRTKNIQYF.

This rearrangement joins TRBV6-5 to TRBJ1-2; D is ambiguous. Deletions cut 5 bases from V and 6 bases from J, with 10 bases between. CDR1 MNHEY and CDR2 SVGAGI come from the germline V gene. This CDR3 region has 12 residues. The CDR3 reads CASSTAADGYTF. In nucleotides, the CDR3 is TGTGCCAGCAGTACTGCGGCTGATGGCTACACCTTC.

This rearrangement joins TRBV18 to TRBJ1-5; a possible D gene is TRBD1 (5 bases). Per germline, CDR1 KGHSH and CDR2 LQKENI. V lost 2 bases, J lost 1 base, and 9 bases lay in between. The CDR3 is made up of 15 amino acids. The CDR3 DNA reads TGTGCCAGCTCACCATCTGGGGGGAGCAATCAGCCCCAGCATTTT. The encoded protein is CASSPSGGSNQPQHF. Full variable domain (missing parts from reference TRBV18 and TRBJ1-5): NAGVMQNPRHLVRRRGQEARLRCSPMKGHSHVYWYRQLPEEGLKFMVYLQKENIIDESGMPKERFSAEFPKEGPSILRIQQVVRGDSAAYFCASSPSGGSNQPQHFGDGTRLSIL.

This sequence joins TRBV5-6 and TRBJ2-1, with D possibly TRBD2 on 6 matching bases. Germline CDR1 and CDR2: SGHDT and YYEEEE. This CDR3 has 14 amino acids. Trimming shortened V by 9 bases and J by 5 bases, and 18 bases separated the two germline ends. In nucleotides, the CDR3 is TGTGCCACCAAGATTAGCGGACGAAACAATGAGCAGTTCTTC. This sequence encodes CATKISGRNNEQFF.

In its sample, this clonotype was seen many times. This chain links TRBV2 with TRBJ2-6, with D uncertain. The CDR3 is made up of 13 amino acids. The germline V gene encodes CDR1 SNHLY and CDR2 FYNNEI. V shed 4 bases and J shed 4 bases, with 5 bases lying between them. CDR3 protein: CASSARGANVLTF. The CDR3 DNA reads TGTGCCAGCAGTGCCCGAGGGGCCAACGTCCTGACTTTC.

V is TRBV6-2 or TRBV6-3 and J is TRBJ2-7; D ambiguous. This CDR3 has 13 amino acids. Germline CDR1 MNHEY, CDR2 SVGEGT. V lost 7 bases and J 0 bases, leaving 10 bases between the germline ends. The CDR3 nucleotides are TGTGCCAGCACCCTTACCTACTCCTACGAGCAGTACTTC. Translated, it gives CASTLTYSYEQYF.

In its sample, this clonotype was seen a few times. J is TRBJ1-6 and V is TRBV2; the D gene is possibly TRBD1 (5 bases). Germline-derived CDR1 and CDR2 are SNHLY and FYNNEI. Trimming stripped 8 bases from V and 7 bases from J, with 18 bases between. There are 15 residues in the CDR3. The CDR3 sequence: CASSRARADNSPLHF. In DNA form, the CDR3 reads TGTGCCAGCTCCAGAGCCAGGGCCGACAATTCACCCCTCCACTTT.

This clonotype was detected once. Possible read error: a much larger clone is one base away. This chain connects TRBV2 to TRBJ2-1; TRBD2 aligns across 10 bases. Germline V lookup: CDR1 SNHLY, CDR2 FYNNEI. The CDR3 totals 16 residues. CDR3 region: CATSDWSGGVLNEQFF. In nucleotides, the CDR3 is TGTGCCACCAGTGATTGGAGCGGGGGGGTCCTCAATGAGCAGTTCTTC. The complete variable domain, with remaining parts taken from reference TRBV2 and TRBJ2-1, reads EPEVTQTPSHQVTQMGQEVILRCVPISNHLYFYWYRQILGQKVEFLVSFYNNEISEKSEIFDDQFSVERPDGSNFTLKIRSTKLEDSAMYFCATSDWSGGVLNEQFFGPGTRLTVL.

This clonotype came up many times. The chain combines TRBV5-1 with TRBJ2-6; D gene ambiguous. Germline loops: CDR1 SGHRS, CDR2 YFSETQ. There are 16 residues in the CDR3. Trimming pared 3 bases from V and 0 bases from J, leaving 10 bases between. CDR3 sequence (DNA): TGCGCCAGCAGCTGGACGGACGGCTCTGGGGCCAACGTCCTGACTTTC. This encodes CASSWTDGSGANVLTF.

The chain recombines TRBV11-2 with TRBJ2-2, with TRBD1 identical over 10 bases. CDR3 length: 13 amino acids. The germline V gene has CDR1 SGHAT and CDR2 FQNNGV. V lost 5 bases to trimming and J lost 15 bases; unmatched junction nucleotides: 9. CDR3 bases: TGTGCCAGCAGCCGTCCTGAGGGACAGGGGTTGTTTTTT. Its protein is CASSRPEGQGLFF.

This clonotype was recorded at least ten times. The V call is TRBV5-1, the J call TRBJ2-3; 10 nucleotides align to TRBD2. In germline, CDR1 is SGHRS, CDR2 YFSETQ. This CDR3 spans 14 amino acids. J gave up 2 bases and V 7 bases, and 4 bases lay outside the gene matches. The CDR3 here is CASGLAETTDTQYF. The CDR3 nucleotides are TGCGCCAGCGGACTAGCGGAGACCACAGATACGCAGTATTTT.

There are a few counts of this clonotype. The V and J genes are TRBV7-9 and TRBJ1-5; D unclear. Deletions cut 1 base from V and 7 bases from J, with 11 bases between. The CDR3 length is 14 residues. Per germline, CDR1 SEHNR and CDR2 FQNEAQ (reference sequence). The CDR3 protein is CASSLGGSRQPQHF. Here the CDR3 DNA reads TGTGCCAGCAGCTTAGGAGGGTCTCGCCAGCCCCAGCATTTT.

This clonotype has at least ten counts. J is TRBJ1-4 and V is TRBV5-5; D possibly corresponds to TRBD1 (6 bases). The CDR3 is 15 residues long. V was cut by 3 bases and J by 8 bases, with 17 bases left in between. CDR1 is SGHKS and CDR2 is YYEKEE in the germline V gene (reference sequence). CDR3 amino acids: CASSSPPTGFEKLFF. As DNA, the CDR3 is TGTGCCAGCAGCTCGCCACCAACAGGGTTCGAAAAACTGTTTTTT.

The rearrangement links TRBV5-1 to TRBJ2-1, with TRBD2 matching 10 bases. The J segment lost 10 bases and the V segment lost 3 bases, leaving 10 bases of the junction unmatched. CDR3 length: 15 amino acids. Germline assignment: CDR1 SGHRS and CDR2 YFSETQ. The CDR3 nucleotides read TGCGCCAGCAGCTCCCCCGGGACTAGCGCGTTGGAGCAGTTCTTC. Translation gives CASSSPGTSALEQFF.

This clonotype was observed at least ten times. The gene calls are TRBV5-1 and TRBJ1-1, with D hard to call. This CDR3 region has 13 residues. V was clipped by 4 bases and J by 6 bases, with 13 bases between them. Germline values: CDR1 SGHRS, CDR2 YFSETQ. Here the CDR3 reads CASSRSTGAEAFF. The CDR3 bases are TGCGCCAGCAGCCGATCTACGGGTGCTGAAGCTTTCTTT.

Remarks on this clonotype: A much more abundant neighbour one base away suggests this may be a read error. This chain links TRBV10-3 with TRBJ2-1; 7 positions match TRBD2. With 4 bases clipped from V and 4 bases from J, the junction kept 7 bases outside the gene matches. Germline CDR1 is ENHRY and CDR2 is SYGVKD. The CDR3 runs to 15 residues. CDR3: CAISGGLAVYNEQFF. CDR3 in DNA: TGTGCCATCAGTGGCGGCCTAGCGGTTTACAATGAGCAGTTCTTC.

This clonotype was seen a few times. This chain links TRBV3-1 with TRBJ2-5; 11 bases fit TRBD2. Germline V CDR1 and CDR2: LGHDT, YNNKEL (reference sequence). The V and J ends lost 4 bases and 3 bases, in that order; junction bases with no gene match: 13. The CDR3 spans 18 residues. The CDR3, as DNA: TGTGCCAGCAGCCTAAGCAGGCTAGCGGGGGGAATAGAAGAGACCCAGTACTTC. Protein: CASSLSRLAGGIEETQYF.

Many counts were recorded for this clonotype. CDR3 nucleotide sequence: TGCAGTGCTAGTGAAGCGGGAGTTGGCACAGATACGCAGTATTTT. It specifies CSASEAGVGTDTQYF. The chain uses TRBV20-1 and TRBJ2-3; 8 nucleotides match TRBD2. This CDR3 has 15 residues. V dropped 3 bases and J dropped 1; count of bases not matched to a gene: 6. From germline, CDR1 is DFQATT and CDR2 SNEGSKA (reference sequence).

This clonotype was counted between two and nine times. The CDR3 DNA sequence: TGTGCCAGCAGCCAACGAAGCGGGGGGACGAACACCGGGGAGCTGTTTTTT. Protein: CASSQRSGGTNTGELFF. V gene TRBV7-8 combines with J gene TRBJ2-2, with TRBD2 matching 9 bases. CDR3 length equals 17 residues. V gave up 5 bases and J gave up 0 bases; unmatched junction bases: 7. Germline lookup yields CDR1 SGHVS and CDR2 FQNEAQ.

This chain joins TRBV6-1 and TRBJ2-7; TRBD2 matches 11 bases. Trimming removed 11 bases from V and 3 bases from J; junction bases left unmatched: 3. The CDR3 length is 12 residues. Germline V gene sequence: CDR1 MNHNS, CDR2 SASEGT. CDR3 nucleotide sequence: TGTGCCGTGACTAGCGGGGACTACGAGCAGTACTTC. Amino acids: CAVTSGDYEQYF.

This clonotype was found many times. This chain links TRBV11-1 with TRBJ2-1; D gene ambiguous. This CDR3 has 18 residues. V lost 2 bases and J 4 bases, leaving 21 bases between the germline ends. Germline CDR1 is SGHAT and CDR2 is FQDESV (reference sequence). The CDR3 region is CASSLSVGFSRNYNEQFF. In DNA, the CDR3 is TGTGCCAGCAGCTTAAGTGTAGGCTTCTCGCGAAATTACAATGAGCAGTTCTTC.

This clonotype appeared many times. V is TRBV10-2 and J is TRBJ2-7; 9 nucleotides match TRBD1. The length of the CDR3 is 14 residues. The germline gives CDR1 WSHSY, CDR2 SAAADI. With 4 bases clipped from V and 4 bases from J, the junction kept 5 bases outside the gene matches. This CDR3 reads CASSVRDRDYEQYF. The CDR3 coding sequence is TGCGCCAGCAGTGTGAGGGACAGGGATTACGAGCAGTACTTC.

In this sample, this clonotype turned up many times. The chain recombines TRBV29-1 with TRBJ2-1; weak D call: TRBD2 (6 bases). V was clipped by 6 bases and J by 8 bases, with 17 bases between them. The CDR3 covers 13 residues. CDR1 SQVTM and CDR2 ANQGSEA come from the germline V gene. The CDR3 here is CSVRGLNADEQFF. CDR3 in DNA: TGCAGCGTCCGGGGACTGAATGCAGATGAGCAGTTCTTC.

This clonotype was recorded a few times. The gene calls are TRBV7-3 and TRBJ1-1; D gene ambiguous. Trimming shortened V by 4 bases and J by 1 base, and 7 bases separated the two germline ends. Per the germline V gene, CDR1 is SGHTA and CDR2 is FQGTGA. The CDR3 covers 13 residues. Written as DNA, the CDR3 is TGTGCCAGCAGCTACTCAGAGAACACTGAAGCTTTCTTT. Its translation: CASSYSENTEAFF.

The gene calls are TRBV7-8 and TRBJ2-3; the D gene is possibly TRBD1 (6 bases). CDR3 length: 15 amino acids. The germline V gene encodes CDR1 SGHVS and CDR2 FQNEAQ. V lost 1 base and J lost 2, with 10 bases in between. Here the CDR3 DNA reads TGTGCCAGCAGCTTAGTGGGGACACACACAGATACGCAGTATTTT. Translation gives CASSLVGTHTDTQYF.

V is TRBV3-1 and J is TRBJ2-5; 7 bases are a match to TRBD1. The CDR3 length is 13 residues. Germline CDR1 LGHDT, CDR2 YNNKEL (reference sequence). J lost 4 bases, V lost 1 base, and 0 bases had no gene match. CDR3 bases: TGTGCCAGCAGCCAAGGGACAGGAGAGACCCAGTACTTC. The encoded protein is CASSQGTGETQYF.

This rearrangement joins TRBV7-9 to TRBJ2-7; 9 nucleotides line up with TRBD1. Germline V gene data show CDR1 as SEHNR and CDR2 as FQNEAQ (reference sequence). V trimming: 5 bases; J trimming: 2 bases; junction bases outside the gene matches: 4. The CDR3 runs to 14 residues. Here the CDR3 reads CASSPRDRAYEQYF. The CDR3, as DNA: TGTGCCAGCAGCCCCAGGGACAGGGCCTACGAGCAGTACTTC.

This clonotype showed up many times. The rearrangement joins TRBV20-1 to TRBJ1-4; TRBD1 agrees at 7 bases. The CDR3 totals 14 residues. Germline loops: CDR1 DFQATT, CDR2 SNEGSKA (reference sequence). The J segment lost 8 bases and the V segment lost 6 bases, leaving 12 bases of the junction unmatched. The CDR3 coding sequence is TGCAGTGCATTGGGACAGTCGGAAGGCGAAAAACTGTTTTTT. It translates to CSALGQSEGEKLFF.